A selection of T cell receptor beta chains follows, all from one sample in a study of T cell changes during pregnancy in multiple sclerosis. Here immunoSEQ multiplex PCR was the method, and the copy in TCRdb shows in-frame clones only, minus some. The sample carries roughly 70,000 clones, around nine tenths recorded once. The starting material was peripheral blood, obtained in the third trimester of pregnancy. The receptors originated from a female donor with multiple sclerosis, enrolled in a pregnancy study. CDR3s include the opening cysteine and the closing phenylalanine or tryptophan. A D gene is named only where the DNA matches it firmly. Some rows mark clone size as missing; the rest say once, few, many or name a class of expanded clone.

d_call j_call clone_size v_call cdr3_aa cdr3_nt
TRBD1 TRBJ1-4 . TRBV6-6 CASSRDRKNEKLFF TGTGCCAGCAGCAGGGACAGGAAGAATGAAAAACTGTTTTTT
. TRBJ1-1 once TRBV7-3 CASSPAGGLTEAFF TGTGCCAGCAGCCCCGCGGGGGGGCTCACTGAAGCTTTCTTT
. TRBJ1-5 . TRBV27 CASSFGGEGNQPQHF TGTGCCAGCAGTTTCGGGGGGGAGGGGAATCAGCCCCAGCATTTT
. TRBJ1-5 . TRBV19 CASSVRQVQLFSNQPQHF TGTGCCAGTAGCGTACGACAGGTCCAACTTTTTAGCAATCAGCCCCAGCATTTT
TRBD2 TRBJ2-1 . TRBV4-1 CASSQEAGGLAETYNEQFF TGCGCCAGCAGCCAAGAAGCCGGGGGACTAGCGGAGACCTACAATGAGCAGTTCTTC
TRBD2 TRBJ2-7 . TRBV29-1 CSVASGGPLDYEQYF TGCAGCGTTGCTAGCGGGGGTCCTCTCGATTACGAGCAGTACTTC
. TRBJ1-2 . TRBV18 CASSPLAEEGYTF TGTGCCAGCTCACCACTAGCTGAGGAGGGCTACACCTTC
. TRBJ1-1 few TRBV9 CASSVGTAWDTEAFF TGTGCCAGCAGCGTAGGGACAGCCTGGGACACTGAAGCTTTCTTT
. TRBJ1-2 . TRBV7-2 CASTLMGGDYGYTF TGTGCCAGCACCCTCATGGGGGGGGACTATGGCTACACCTTC
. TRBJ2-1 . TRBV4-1 CASSPNTVEQFF TGCGCCAGCAGCCCCAATACAGTGGAGCAGTTCTTC
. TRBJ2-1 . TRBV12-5 CASGLVTGSNEQFF TGTGCTAGTGGTTTGGTGACGGGGAGCAATGAGCAGTTCTTC
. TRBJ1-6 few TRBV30 CAWRRGNSPLHF TGTGCCTGGAGGCGGGGGAATTCACCCCTCCACTTT
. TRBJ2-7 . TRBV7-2 CASSSSGANYEQYF TGTGCCAGCAGCTCATCAGGGGCCAACTACGAGCAGTACTTC
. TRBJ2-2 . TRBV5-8 CARTVANTGELFF TGTGCCAGGACAGTCGCGAACACCGGGGAGCTGTTTTTT
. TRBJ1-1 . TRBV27 CAARGHPNTEAFF TGTGCCGCCAGGGGACACCCGAACACTGAAGCTTTCTTT
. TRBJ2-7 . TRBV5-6 CASSFRDYEQYF TGTGCCAGCAGCTTCAGGGATTACGAGCAGTACTTC
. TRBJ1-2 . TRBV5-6 CASSLVVANYGYTF TGTGCCAGCAGCTTGGTAGTGGCTAACTATGGCTACACCTTC
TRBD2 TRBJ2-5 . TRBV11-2 CASSKDGGTKTQYF TGTGCCAGCAGCAAGGACGGGGGGACGAAGACCCAGTACTTC
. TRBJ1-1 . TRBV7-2 CASSLRVGVDTEAFF TGTGCCAGCAGCTTACGTGTAGGAGTAGACACTGAAGCTTTCTTT
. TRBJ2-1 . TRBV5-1 CASSFRTGTNNEQFF TGCGCCAGCAGCTTCCGGACCGGGACAAACAATGAGCAGTTCTTC
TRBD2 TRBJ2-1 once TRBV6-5 CASSYGGLAGYEQFF TGTGCCAGCAGTTACGGGGGACTAGCGGGTTATGAGCAGTTCTTC
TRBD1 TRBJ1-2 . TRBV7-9 CASSLANPLQGQGGQGYTF TGTGCCAGCAGCTTAGCAAACCCCTTACAAGGACAGGGAGGCCAGGGCTACACCTTC
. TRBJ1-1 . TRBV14 CASSPMPGSGTEAFF TGTGCCAGCAGCCCGATGCCAGGTTCGGGAACTGAAGCTTTCTTT
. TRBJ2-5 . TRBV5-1 CASSLGGPGETQYF TGCGCCAGCAGCTTGGGAGGGCCAGGAGAGACCCAGTACTTC
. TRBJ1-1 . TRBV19 CASSIEGGDTEAFF TGTGCCAGTAGTATAGAGGGGGGGGACACTGAAGCTTTCTTT
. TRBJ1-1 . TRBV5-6 CASSFLDINTEAFF TGTGCCAGCAGCTTCTTGGACATAAACACTGAAGCTTTCTTT
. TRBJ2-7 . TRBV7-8 CASSLAEWSVEYF TGTGCCAGCAGCTTAGCGGAGTGGTCAGTAGAGTACTTC
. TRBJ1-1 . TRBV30 CAWSVRSGHLNTEAFF TGTGCCTGGAGTGTACGGTCGGGACACCTGAACACTGAAGCTTTCTTT
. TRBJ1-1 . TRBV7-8 CASSLASRGGRDTEAFF TGTGCCAGCAGCTTAGCCTCTCGCGGGGGACGGGACACTGAAGCTTTCTTT
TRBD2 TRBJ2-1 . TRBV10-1 CATQEGAGVVYNEQFF TGCGCCACCCAAGAAGGAGCGGGAGTTGTATACAATGAGCAGTTCTTC
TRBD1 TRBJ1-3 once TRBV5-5 CASSLGTGAGNTIYF TGTGCCAGCAGCTTGGGGACAGGGGCTGGAAACACCATATATTTT
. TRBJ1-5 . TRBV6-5 CASSRIDSNQPQHF TGTGCCAGCAGTCGAATAGATAGCAATCAGCCCCAGCATTTT
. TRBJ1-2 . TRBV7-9 CASSLSRVWQGIGGYTF TGTGCCAGCAGCTTAAGTAGGGTCTGGCAGGGAATTGGAGGCTACACCTTC
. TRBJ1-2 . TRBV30 CAWSRDSLYGYTF TGTGCCTGGAGTCGTGACAGCCTTTATGGCTACACCTTC
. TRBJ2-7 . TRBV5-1 CASSSGQPAYEQYF TGCGCCAGCAGCTCTGGACAGCCGGCCTACGAGCAGTACTTC
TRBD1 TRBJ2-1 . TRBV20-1 CSATDRDEQFF TGCAGTGCAACCGACAGGGATGAGCAGTTCTTC
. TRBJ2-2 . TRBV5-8 CASSPGGWVDTGELFF TGTGCCAGCAGCCCCGGAGGATGGGTCGACACCGGGGAGCTGTTTTTT
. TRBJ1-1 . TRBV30 CAWSVFGAGRTEAFF TGTGCCTGGAGTGTATTCGGGGCGGGGAGAACTGAAGCTTTCTTT
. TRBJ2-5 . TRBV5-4 CASSLEWRVRETQYF TGTGCCAGCAGCTTGGAGTGGCGGGTTCGGGAGACCCAGTACTTC